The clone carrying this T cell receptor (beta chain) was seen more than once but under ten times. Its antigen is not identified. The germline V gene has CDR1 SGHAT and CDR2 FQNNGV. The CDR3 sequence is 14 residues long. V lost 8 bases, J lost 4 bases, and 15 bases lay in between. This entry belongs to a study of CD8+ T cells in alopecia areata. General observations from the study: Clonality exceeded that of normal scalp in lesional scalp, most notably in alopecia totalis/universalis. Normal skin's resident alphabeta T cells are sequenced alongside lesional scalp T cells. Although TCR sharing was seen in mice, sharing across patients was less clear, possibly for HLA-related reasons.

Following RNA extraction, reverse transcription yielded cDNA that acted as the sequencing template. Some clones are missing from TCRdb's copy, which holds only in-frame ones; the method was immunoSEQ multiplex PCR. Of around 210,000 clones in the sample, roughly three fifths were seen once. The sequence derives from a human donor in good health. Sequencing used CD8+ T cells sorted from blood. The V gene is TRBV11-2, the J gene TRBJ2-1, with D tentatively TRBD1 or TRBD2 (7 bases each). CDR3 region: CASQGGKVYNEQFF. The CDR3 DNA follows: TGTGCCAGCCAGGGGGGGAAGGTTTACAATGAGCAGTTCTTC. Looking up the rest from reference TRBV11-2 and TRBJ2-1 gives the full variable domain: EAGVAQSPRYKIIEKRQSVAFWCNPISGHATLYWYQQILGQGPKLLIQFQNNGVVDDSQLPKDRFSAERLKGVDSTLKIQPAKLEDSAVYLCASQGGKVYNEQFFGPGTRLTVL.